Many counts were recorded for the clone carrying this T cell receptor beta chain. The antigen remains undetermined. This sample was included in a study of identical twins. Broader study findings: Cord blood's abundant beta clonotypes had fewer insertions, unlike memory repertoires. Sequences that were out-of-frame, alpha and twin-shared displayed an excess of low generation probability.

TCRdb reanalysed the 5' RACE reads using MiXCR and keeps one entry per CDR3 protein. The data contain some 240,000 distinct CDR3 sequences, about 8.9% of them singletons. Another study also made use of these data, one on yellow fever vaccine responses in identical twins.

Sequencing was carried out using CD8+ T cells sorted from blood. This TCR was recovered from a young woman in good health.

CDR3 DNA: TGTGCCAGCAGTTTTTGGGGGCAGGAGCAGTTCTTC. This encodes CASSFWGQEQFF. The V gene is TRBV27, the J gene TRBJ2-1, with D possibly TRBD1 on 6 matching bases. The CDR3 has 12 residues. Trimming pared 3 bases from V and 10 bases from J, leaving 10 bases between. CDR1 and CDR2 (germline): MNHEY, SMNVEV (reference sequence).